Shown below are 18 T cell receptor beta chains from a single sample sequenced in a study of neurological immune-mediated disorders. One entry per CDR3 protein results from TCRdb running MiXCR on the 5' RACE reads. The profile shows some 87,000 distinct CDR3 sequences, roughly 13% of them singletons. Described time point: longitudinal time-point 2. The sample consisted of PBMCs. All receptors come from a female donor with HTLV-1-associated myelopathy (HAM/TSP).

There are many counts of this clonotype. The gene calls are TRBV5-1 and TRBJ2-2, with a weak D call TRBD1 (6 bases). The length of the CDR3 is 15 residues. V dropped 2 bases and J dropped 4 bases, with 12 bases sitting between them. Germline V gene data show CDR1 as SGHRS and CDR2 as YFSETQ. The CDR3 loop reads CASSFGGAGTGELFF. The CDR3 nucleotides are TGCGCCAGCAGCTTTGGGGGCGCGGGCACCGGGGAGCTGTTTTTT.

This clonotype came up many times. The chain joins TRBV9 to TRBJ2-7; D is tentatively TRBD1 or TRBD2 (6 bases each). Germline V gene lookup returns CDR1 SGDLS and CDR2 YYNGEE. The germline V and J ends were trimmed by 4 bases and 0 bases, with 14 bases remaining between them. The CDR3 runs to 15 residues. The CDR3 nucleotides read TGTGCCAGCAGCAAGAGGGGGGAGAGCTCCTACGAGCAGTACTTC. Translation gives CASSKRGESSYEQYF.

This clonotype was counted ten times or more. The chain employs TRBV5-6 and TRBJ2-7, with TRBD1 matching 7 bases. Germline CDR1 reads SGHDT; CDR2 reads YYEEEE. With 1 base clipped from V and 6 bases from J, the junction kept 10 bases outside the gene matches. The CDR3 extends over 15 amino acids. CDR3 coding DNA: TGTGCCAGCAGCTTGAGGGGGACAGTCTCGGGCGAGCAGTACTTC. Its translation is CASSLRGTVSGEQYF. The full variable domain, its missing parts supplied by reference TRBV5-6 and TRBJ2-7, is DAGVTQSPTHLIKTRGQQVTLRCSPKSGHDTVSWYQQALGQGPQFIFQYYEEEERQRGNFPDRFSGHQFPNYSSELNVNALLLGDSALYLCASSLRGTVSGEQYFGPGTRLTVT.

This clonotype was observed at least ten times. The V and J genes are TRBV12-3 or TRBV12-4 and TRBJ1-5, with 8 bases identical to TRBD1. Trimming cost V 3 bases and J 5 bases; bases outside gene matches: 6. The CDR3 runs to 15 residues. Written as DNA, the CDR3 is TGTGCCAGCAGTTTTGCGGACAGGGAGGATCAGCCCCAGCATTTT. Protein: CASSFADREDQPQHF.

This clonotype has at least ten counts. The chain joins TRBV7-2 to TRBJ2-5; D is unresolved. V was pared by 2 bases and J by 1 base, with 14 bases between. There are 16 residues in the CDR3. The germline V gene encodes CDR1 SGHTA and CDR2 FQGNSA. This CDR3 reads CASSLTQLFGQETQYF. CDR3 DNA: TGTGCCAGCAGCTTAACTCAGCTCTTCGGCCAAGAGACCCAGTACTTC.

The gene calls are TRBV4-3 and TRBJ1-2; 7 nucleotides match TRBD1. Germline V gives CDR1 LGHNA, CDR2 YSLEER. The CDR3 has 14 amino acids. CDR3 residues: CANSKITTGKGYTF. The CDR3 DNA reads TGCGCAAACAGCAAGATTACGACAGGGAAGGGCTACACCTTC.

The chain combines TRBV2 with TRBJ2-3; D might be TRBD2 (5 bases). The CDR3 is 14 residues long. The V end lost 4 bases, the J end lost 2 bases, and 10 bases lay between the germline ends. The germline CDR1 and CDR2 sequences are SNHLY and FYNNEI. This chain's CDR3 is CASSADYSTDTQYF. The CDR3 nucleotides are TGTGCCAGCAGTGCCGACTACTCCACAGATACGCAGTATTTT.

At least ten counts were recorded for this clonotype. The J gene is TRBJ2-1, the V gene TRBV5-6; tentatively, D is TRBD1 or TRBD2 (5 bases each). Trimming removed 4 bases from V and 7 bases from J, with 21 bases in between. The CDR3 spans 16 residues. The germline V gene has CDR1 SGHDT and CDR2 YYEEEE. CDR3 sequence (DNA): TGTGCCAGCAGCGGGGGTGTGGGCGGTTTGTATAATGAGCAGTTCTTC. Amino acids: CASSGGVGGLYNEQFF.

This rearrangement joins TRBV5-1 to TRBJ2-6; TRBD2 is a possible D gene (6 bases). Germline-derived CDR1 and CDR2 are SGHRS and YFSETQ. The ends were cut back, 4 bases at V and 3 bases at J, with 17 bases in the middle. CDR3 length equals 17 residues. For the CDR3, the DNA is TGCGCCAGCAGCGCGACTAGAACCATCCATGGGGCCAACGTCCTGACTTTC. Encoded protein: CASSATRTIHGANVLTF.

The table lists this clonotype with many counts. This chain joins TRBV20-1 and TRBJ2-1; D not certain. The length of the CDR3 is 11 residues. Trimming left V 2 bases short and J 7 bases short, with 6 bases between. In germline, CDR1 is DFQATT, CDR2 SNEGSKA (reference sequence). The CDR3 nucleotides read TGCAGTGCTAGAACAATGAATGAGCAGTTCTTC. Its protein is CSARTMNEQFF.

This clonotype was seen repeatedly, ten times or more. The chain uses TRBV15 and TRBJ2-1, with a tentative D call TRBD1 (5 bases). Germline lookup yields CDR1 LNHNV and CDR2 YYDKDF (reference sequence). The CDR3 is made up of 15 amino acids. V dropped 0 bases and J dropped 7 bases, with 13 bases sitting between them. CDR3 loop: CATSRDLNRQNEQFF. In DNA form, the CDR3 reads TGTGCCACCAGCAGAGATCTGAACAGACAGAATGAGCAGTTCTTC. Looking up the rest from reference TRBV15 and TRBJ2-1 gives the full variable domain: DAMVIQNPRYQVTQFGKPVTLSCSQTLNHNVMYWYQQKSSQAPKLLFHYYDKDFNNEADTPDNFQSRRPNTSFCFLDIRSPGLGDTAMYLCATSRDLNRQNEQFFGPGTRLTVL.

This clonotype was counted ten times or more. This chain connects TRBV7-2 to TRBJ2-2; D ambiguous. Per germline, CDR1 SGHTA and CDR2 FQGNSA. V was cut by 0 bases and J by 2 bases, with 10 bases left in between. The length of the CDR3 is 16 residues. Here the CDR3 reads CASSLASGINTGELFF. CDR3 coding DNA: TGTGCCAGCAGCTTAGCTAGTGGAATAAACACCGGGGAGCTGTTTTTT.

In its sample, this clonotype was seen many times. This sequence joins TRBV6-1 and TRBJ2-5, with a tentative D call TRBD1 (5 bases). The germline V and J ends were trimmed by 2 bases and 5 bases, with 15 bases remaining between them. Germline CDR1 and CDR2: MNHNS and SASEGT. The CDR3 is 15 amino acids. The CDR3 DNA reads as TGTGCCAGCAGTGAAAGGGCAGGGAAGGGCGAGACCCAGTACTTC. Translated: CASSERAGKGETQYF.

The chain combines TRBV5-1 with TRBJ2-1, with TRBD1 identical over 11 bases. Germline lookup yields CDR1 SGHRS and CDR2 YFSETQ. J lost 8 bases, V lost 1 base, and 11 bases had no gene match. The CDR3 loop spans 17 amino acids. The chain's CDR3 is CASSLPTGQGAGDEQFF. CDR3 sequence (DNA): TGCGCCAGCAGCTTGCCGACCGGACAGGGGGCAGGGGATGAGCAGTTCTTC.

This clonotype appeared many times. The chain uses TRBV12-3 or TRBV12-4 and TRBJ1-3; unclear D gene. The germline V and J ends were trimmed by 6 bases and 6 bases, with 12 bases remaining between them. There are 13 residues in the CDR3. CDR3 sequence (DNA): TGTGCCAGCAGAGTAGGCGATCTAAACACCATATATTTT. Amino acids: CASRVGDLNTIYF.

This clonotype came up a few times. V gene TRBV28 combines with J gene TRBJ1-2, with a possible D match to TRBD1 (6 bases). Germline loops: CDR1 MDHEN, CDR2 SYDVKM. This CDR3 has 12 residues. Trimming stripped 5 bases from V and 8 bases from J, with 12 bases between. Here the CDR3 DNA reads TGTGCCAGCAGTCGGACAGCACGGGGCTACACCTTC. The encoded protein is CASSRTARGYTF.

This clonotype was counted at least ten times. The rearrangement joins TRBV20-1 to TRBJ2-7; either TRBD1 or TRBD2 may fit D (6 bases each). Trimming removed 3 bases from V and 6 bases from J, with 18 bases in between. The CDR3 runs 14 residues. Germline CDR1 DFQATT, CDR2 SNEGSKA (reference sequence). The CDR3 loop is CSASKPGASREQYF. Written as DNA, the CDR3 is TGCAGTGCTAGCAAGCCGGGGGCGTCGCGCGAGCAGTACTTC.

At least ten counts were recorded for this clonotype. The chain links TRBV7-8 to TRBJ2-7, with D perhaps matching TRBD1 (6 bases). Trimming pared 5 bases from V and 1 base from J, leaving 18 bases between. This CDR3 has 16 residues. Germline assignment: CDR1 SGHVS and CDR2 FQNEAQ. This CDR3 is CASSHAYRERSYEQYF. Written as DNA, the CDR3 is TGTGCCAGCAGCCACGCTTACAGGGAAAGATCCTACGAGCAGTACTTC.